Sequencing of this T cell receptor beta chain was carried out in a study of cytomegalovirus exposure and HLA in healthy donors. Some clones are missing from TCRdb's copy, which holds only in-frame ones; the method was immunoSEQ multiplex PCR. Altogether about 220,000 clones are present, 88% being singletons, with the ten largest covering 2.9%. As regards this clone: Its antigen remains unknown.

Study observations and caveats: It was reportedly the case that the classifier diagnosed cytomegalovirus status with high specificity and sensitivity. Testing in vitro showed a few CMV-associated chains specific for CMV antigens. Subsequent analysis revealed that first-cohort TCR clusters tended to co-occur in the 90 to 150 validation repertoires. The investigators catalogued 150 or so TCR beta chains as cytomegalovirus-associated.

The source of this sequence is a woman between 18 and 29 years old in good health and CMV-seronegative. Material for sequencing was PBMCs.

The CDR3 nucleotides are TGTGCCAGCAGCCAATTTACAGGGTCATCCTACGAGCAGTACTTC. Translation: CASSQFTGSSYEQYF. The chain is built from TRBV14 and TRBJ2-7, with a tentative D call TRBD1 (6 bases). Germline assignment: CDR1 SGHDN and CDR2 FVKESK. The CDR3 contains 15 residues. V lost 2 bases, J lost 1 base, and 12 bases lay in between.